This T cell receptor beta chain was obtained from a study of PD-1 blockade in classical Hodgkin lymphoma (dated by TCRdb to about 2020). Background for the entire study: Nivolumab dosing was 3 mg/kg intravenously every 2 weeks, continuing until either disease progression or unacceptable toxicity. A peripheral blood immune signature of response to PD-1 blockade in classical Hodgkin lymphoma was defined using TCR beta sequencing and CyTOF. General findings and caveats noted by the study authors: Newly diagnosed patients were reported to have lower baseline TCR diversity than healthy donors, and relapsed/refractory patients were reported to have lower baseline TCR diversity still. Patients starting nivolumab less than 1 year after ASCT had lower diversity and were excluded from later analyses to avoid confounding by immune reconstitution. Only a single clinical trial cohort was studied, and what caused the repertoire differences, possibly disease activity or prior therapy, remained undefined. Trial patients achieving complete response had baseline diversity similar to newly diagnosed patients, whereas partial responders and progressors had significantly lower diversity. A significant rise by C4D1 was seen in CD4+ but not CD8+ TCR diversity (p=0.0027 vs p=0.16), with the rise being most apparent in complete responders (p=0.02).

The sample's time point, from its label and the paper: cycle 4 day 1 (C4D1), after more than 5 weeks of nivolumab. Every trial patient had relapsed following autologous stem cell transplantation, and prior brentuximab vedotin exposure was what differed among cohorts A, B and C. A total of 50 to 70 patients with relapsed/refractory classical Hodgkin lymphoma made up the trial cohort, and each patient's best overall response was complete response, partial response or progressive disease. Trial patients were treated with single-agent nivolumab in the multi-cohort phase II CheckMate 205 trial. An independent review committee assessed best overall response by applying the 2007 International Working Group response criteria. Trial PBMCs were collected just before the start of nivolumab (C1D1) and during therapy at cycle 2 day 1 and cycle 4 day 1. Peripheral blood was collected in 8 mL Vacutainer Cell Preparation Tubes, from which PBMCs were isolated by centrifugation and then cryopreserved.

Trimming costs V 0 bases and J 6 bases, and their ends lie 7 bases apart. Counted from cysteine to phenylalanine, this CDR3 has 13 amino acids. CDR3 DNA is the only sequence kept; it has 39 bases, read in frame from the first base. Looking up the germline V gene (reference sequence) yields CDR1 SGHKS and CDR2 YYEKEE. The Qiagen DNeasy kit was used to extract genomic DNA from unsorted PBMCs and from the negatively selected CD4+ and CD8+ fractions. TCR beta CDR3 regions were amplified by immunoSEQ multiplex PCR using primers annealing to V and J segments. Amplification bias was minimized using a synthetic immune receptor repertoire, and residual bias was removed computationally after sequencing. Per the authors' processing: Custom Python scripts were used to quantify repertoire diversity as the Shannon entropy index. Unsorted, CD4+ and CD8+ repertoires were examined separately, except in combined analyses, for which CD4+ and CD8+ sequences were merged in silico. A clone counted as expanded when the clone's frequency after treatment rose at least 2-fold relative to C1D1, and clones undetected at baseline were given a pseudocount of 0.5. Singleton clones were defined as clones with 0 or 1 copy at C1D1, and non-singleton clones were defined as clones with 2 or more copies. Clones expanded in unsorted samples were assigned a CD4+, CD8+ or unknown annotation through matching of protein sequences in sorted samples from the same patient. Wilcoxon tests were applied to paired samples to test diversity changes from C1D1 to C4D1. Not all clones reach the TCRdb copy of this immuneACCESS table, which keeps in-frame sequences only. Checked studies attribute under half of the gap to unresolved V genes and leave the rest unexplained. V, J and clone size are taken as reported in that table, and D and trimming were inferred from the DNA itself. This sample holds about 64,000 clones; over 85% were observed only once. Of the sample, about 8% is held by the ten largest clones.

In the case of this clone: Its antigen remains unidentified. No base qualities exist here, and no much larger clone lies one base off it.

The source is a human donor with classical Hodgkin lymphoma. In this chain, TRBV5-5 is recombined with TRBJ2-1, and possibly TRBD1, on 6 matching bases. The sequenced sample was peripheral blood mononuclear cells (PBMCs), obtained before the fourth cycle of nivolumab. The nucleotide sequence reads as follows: TGTGCCAGCAGCTTGGACAGGGTCAATGAGCAGTTCTTC. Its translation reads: CASSLDRVNEQFF.